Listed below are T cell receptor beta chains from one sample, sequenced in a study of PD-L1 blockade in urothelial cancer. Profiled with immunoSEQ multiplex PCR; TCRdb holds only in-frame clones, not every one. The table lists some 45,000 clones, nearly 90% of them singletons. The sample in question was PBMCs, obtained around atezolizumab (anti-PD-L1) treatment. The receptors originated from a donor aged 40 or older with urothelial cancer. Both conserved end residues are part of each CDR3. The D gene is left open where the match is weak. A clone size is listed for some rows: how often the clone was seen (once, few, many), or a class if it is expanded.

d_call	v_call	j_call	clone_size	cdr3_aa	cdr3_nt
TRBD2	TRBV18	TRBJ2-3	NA	CASSPASGKDTQYF	TGTGCCAGCTCACCTGCTAGCGGAAAAGATACGCAGTATTTT
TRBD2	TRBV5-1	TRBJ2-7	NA	CASSQTSGGPYEQYF	TGCGCCAGCAGCCAGACTAGCGGGGGCCCCTACGAGCAGTACTTC
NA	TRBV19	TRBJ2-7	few	CASSIGPYEQYF	TGTGCCAGTAGTATTGGGCCCTACGAGCAGTACTTC
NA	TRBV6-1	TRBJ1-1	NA	CASSVKQGVGTEAFF	TGTGCCAGCAGTGTCAAACAGGGTGTGGGCACTGAAGCTTTCTTT
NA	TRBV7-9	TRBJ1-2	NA	CASSLVDSGATF	TGTGCCAGCAGCTTAGTGGACAGCGGAGCCACCTTC
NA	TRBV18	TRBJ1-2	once	CASSPAREQGGYTF	TGTGCCAGCTCACCTGCCAGGGAACAAGGTGGCTACACCTTC
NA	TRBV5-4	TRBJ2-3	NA	CASSPGTLTDTQYF	TGTGCCAGCAGCCCCGGGACATTAACAGATACGCAGTATTTT
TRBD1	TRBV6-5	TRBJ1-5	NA	CASSRTGVNQPQHF	TGTGCCAGCAGTCGGACAGGGGTCAATCAGCCCCAGCATTTT
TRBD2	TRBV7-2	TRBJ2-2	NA	CASSKPGLAGVRNTGELFF	TGTGCCAGCAGCAAACCGGGACTAGCGGGAGTAAGGAACACCGGGGAGCTGTTTTTT
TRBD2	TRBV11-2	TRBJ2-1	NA	CASGPGTSSNEQFF	TGTGCCAGCGGACCCGGGACTAGCTCCAATGAGCAGTTCTTC
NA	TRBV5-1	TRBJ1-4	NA	CASSQGHLTDNEKLFF	TGCGCCAGCAGCCAGGGACACTTGACTGATAATGAAAAACTGTTTTTT
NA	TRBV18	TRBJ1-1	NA	CASSPGLSNTEAFF	TGTGCCAGCTCACCGGGACTCTCGAACACTGAAGCTTTCTTT
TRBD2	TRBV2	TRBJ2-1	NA	CASRGVGGLGEQFF	TGTGCCAGCCGGGGGGTTGGGGGTTTGGGGGAGCAGTTCTTC
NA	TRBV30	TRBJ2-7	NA	CAWGRGRAYEQYF	TGTGCCTGGGGGAGGGGGAGAGCCTACGAGCAGTACTTC
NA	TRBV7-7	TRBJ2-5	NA	CASGPQGPGTQYF	TGTGCTAGTGGGCCCCAGGGGCCAGGGACCCAGTACTTC
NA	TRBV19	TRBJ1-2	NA	CASSIQGQGYGYTF	TGTGCCAGTAGTATACAGGGCCAAGGGTATGGCTACACCTTC
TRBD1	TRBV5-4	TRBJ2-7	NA	CASSLGRGEQYF	TGTGCCAGCAGCTTGGGCAGGGGGGAGCAGTACTTC
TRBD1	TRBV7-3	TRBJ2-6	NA	CASSRTGDPSGANVLTF	TGTGCCAGCAGCAGGACAGGGGACCCCTCTGGGGCCAACGTCCTGACTTTC
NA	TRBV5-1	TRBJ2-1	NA	CASGTPGYNEQFF	TGCGCCAGCGGGACTCCAGGTTACAATGAGCAGTTCTTC
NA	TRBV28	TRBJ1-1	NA	CASSLVEDTEAFF	TGTGCCAGCAGTTTGGTTGAGGACACTGAAGCTTTCTTT
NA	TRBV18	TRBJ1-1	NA	CASSPSGGTEAFF	TGTGCCAGCTCACCGTCGGGGGGCACTGAAGCTTTCTTT
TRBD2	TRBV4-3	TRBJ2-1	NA	CASSPGLAGGDYNEQFF	TGCGCCAGCAGCCCTGGACTAGCGGGAGGGGATTACAATGAGCAGTTCTTC
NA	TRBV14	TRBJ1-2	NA	CASSQDRSSYGYTF	TGTGCCAGCAGCCAAGATCGGAGCAGCTATGGCTACACCTTC
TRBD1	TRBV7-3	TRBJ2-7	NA	CASSLLGGTYEQYF	TGTGCCAGCAGCTTATTAGGGGGCACCTACGAGCAGTACTTC
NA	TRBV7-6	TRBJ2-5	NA	CASSLGAGEGKTQYF	TGTGCCAGCAGCTTAGGGGCAGGGGAAGGGAAGACCCAGTACTTC
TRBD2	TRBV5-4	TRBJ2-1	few	CASSPPGLAGTEQFF	TGTGCCAGCAGCCCCCCGGGACTAGCGGGAACTGAGCAGTTCTTC
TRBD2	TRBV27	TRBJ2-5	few	CASSPWVPGLAGETQYF	TGTGCCAGCAGCCCGTGGGTCCCGGGACTAGCAGGGGAGACCCAGTACTTC
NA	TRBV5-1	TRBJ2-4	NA	CASSPGQSTNIQYF	TGCGCCAGCAGCCCTGGACAGAGTACGAACATTCAGTACTTC
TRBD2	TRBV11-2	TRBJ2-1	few	CASSPGTSVYNEQFF	TGTGCCAGCAGCCCCGGGACTAGCGTATACAATGAGCAGTTCTTC
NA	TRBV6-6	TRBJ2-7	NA	CASSYTGYEQYF	TGTGCCAGCAGTTACACCGGCTACGAGCAGTACTTC
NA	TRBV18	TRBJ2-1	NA	CASSELEGNEQFF	TGTGCCAGCTCAGAACTAGAGGGCAATGAGCAGTTCTTC
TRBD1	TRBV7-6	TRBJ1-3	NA	CASSLAGTGGNTIYF	TGTGCCAGCAGCTTAGCCGGGACAGGGGGAAACACCATATATTTT
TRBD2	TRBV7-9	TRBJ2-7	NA	CASSLGLAAHYEQYF	TGTGCCAGCAGCTTAGGCCTAGCGGCCCACTACGAGCAGTACTTC
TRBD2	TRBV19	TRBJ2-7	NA	CASSWSGRVGSYEQYF	TGTGCCAGTAGTTGGAGCGGGAGGGTCGGTTCCTACGAGCAGTACTTC
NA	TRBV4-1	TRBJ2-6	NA	CASSQGGWGSGANVLTF	TGCGCCAGCAGCCAAGGAGGGTGGGGCTCTGGGGCCAACGTCCTGACTTTC
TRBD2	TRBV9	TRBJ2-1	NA	CASSVRGTSNNEQFF	TGTGCCAGCAGCGTACGAGGGACTAGCAACAATGAGCAGTTCTTC
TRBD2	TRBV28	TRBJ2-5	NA	CASSFGGSGVETQYF	TGTGCCAGCAGTTTTGGCGGGAGTGGGGTTGAGACCCAGTACTTC
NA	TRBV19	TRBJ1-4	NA	CASSIVGAGDEKLFF	TGTGCCAGTAGTATAGTGGGGGCGGGGGATGAAAAACTGTTTTTT
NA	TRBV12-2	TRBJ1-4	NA	CASRHNRGWGEKLFF	TGTGCAAGTCGCCACAACAGGGGGTGGGGTGAAAAACTGTTTTTT
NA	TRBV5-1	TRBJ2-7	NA	CASSSGRVVYEQYF	TGCGCCAGCAGCTCCGGCAGGGTAGTCTACGAGCAGTACTTC
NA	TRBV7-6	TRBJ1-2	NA	CASSLRAGDNYGYTF	TGTGCCAGCAGCTTAAGGGCAGGGGATAACTATGGCTACACCTTC
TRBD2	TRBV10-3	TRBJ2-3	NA	CAIKAGDSTDTQYF	TGTGCCATCAAAGCGGGAGACAGCACAGATACGCAGTATTTT
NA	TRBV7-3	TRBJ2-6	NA	CASSPSGTVSGANVLTF	TGTGCCAGCAGCCCCAGCGGAACGGTTTCTGGGGCCAACGTCCTGACTTTC
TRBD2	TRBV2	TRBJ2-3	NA	CASSRGLAGTSTDTQYF	TGTGCCAGCAGCCGCGGACTAGCGGGGACCAGCACAGATACGCAGTATTTT
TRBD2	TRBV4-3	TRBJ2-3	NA	CASSPRTSATTDTQYF	TGCGCCAGCAGCCCCCGGACTAGCGCGACCACAGATACGCAGTATTTT
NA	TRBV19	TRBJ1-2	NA	CASSARVAYGYTF	TGTGCCAGTAGTGCCAGGGTGGCCTATGGCTACACCTTC